This T cell receptor beta chain was sequenced in a study of cytotoxic CD8 clonotypes in ibrutinib-treated CLL. Looking at the study overall: Overall, around 25 responses were partial and 2 complete; following median roughly six years, around 15 patients stayed remitted and roughly twelve progressed.

Study-wide points: Clonality climbed at ibrutinib response, then dropped toward baseline at progression. Starting clonality was above that of age-matched healthy donors and tracked circulating CD8+ T-cell counts.

Germline loops: CDR1 SGHTA, CDR2 FQGNSA. The CDR3 contains 17 residues. The V end lost 1 base, the J end lost 3 bases, and 19 bases lay between the germline ends. A remark on this clone: Its antigen is currently unknown.

Produced via immunoSEQ multiplex PCR; TCRdb's table is partial and in-frame only. Among 150,000 to 200,000 clones, about four fifths were seen once, and the ten largest hold roughly 4.5%. Specimen: PBMCs, collected after 24 months of ibrutinib treatment. The J gene is TRBJ2-7, the V gene TRBV7-2, with D unclear. The origin of this receptor is a human donor with chronic lymphocytic leukemia. CDR3 in DNA: TGTGCCAGCAGCTTAGGGGTGTGGCGAGGTGGGAACTACGAGCAGTACTTC. It specifies CASSLGVWRGGNYEQYF.